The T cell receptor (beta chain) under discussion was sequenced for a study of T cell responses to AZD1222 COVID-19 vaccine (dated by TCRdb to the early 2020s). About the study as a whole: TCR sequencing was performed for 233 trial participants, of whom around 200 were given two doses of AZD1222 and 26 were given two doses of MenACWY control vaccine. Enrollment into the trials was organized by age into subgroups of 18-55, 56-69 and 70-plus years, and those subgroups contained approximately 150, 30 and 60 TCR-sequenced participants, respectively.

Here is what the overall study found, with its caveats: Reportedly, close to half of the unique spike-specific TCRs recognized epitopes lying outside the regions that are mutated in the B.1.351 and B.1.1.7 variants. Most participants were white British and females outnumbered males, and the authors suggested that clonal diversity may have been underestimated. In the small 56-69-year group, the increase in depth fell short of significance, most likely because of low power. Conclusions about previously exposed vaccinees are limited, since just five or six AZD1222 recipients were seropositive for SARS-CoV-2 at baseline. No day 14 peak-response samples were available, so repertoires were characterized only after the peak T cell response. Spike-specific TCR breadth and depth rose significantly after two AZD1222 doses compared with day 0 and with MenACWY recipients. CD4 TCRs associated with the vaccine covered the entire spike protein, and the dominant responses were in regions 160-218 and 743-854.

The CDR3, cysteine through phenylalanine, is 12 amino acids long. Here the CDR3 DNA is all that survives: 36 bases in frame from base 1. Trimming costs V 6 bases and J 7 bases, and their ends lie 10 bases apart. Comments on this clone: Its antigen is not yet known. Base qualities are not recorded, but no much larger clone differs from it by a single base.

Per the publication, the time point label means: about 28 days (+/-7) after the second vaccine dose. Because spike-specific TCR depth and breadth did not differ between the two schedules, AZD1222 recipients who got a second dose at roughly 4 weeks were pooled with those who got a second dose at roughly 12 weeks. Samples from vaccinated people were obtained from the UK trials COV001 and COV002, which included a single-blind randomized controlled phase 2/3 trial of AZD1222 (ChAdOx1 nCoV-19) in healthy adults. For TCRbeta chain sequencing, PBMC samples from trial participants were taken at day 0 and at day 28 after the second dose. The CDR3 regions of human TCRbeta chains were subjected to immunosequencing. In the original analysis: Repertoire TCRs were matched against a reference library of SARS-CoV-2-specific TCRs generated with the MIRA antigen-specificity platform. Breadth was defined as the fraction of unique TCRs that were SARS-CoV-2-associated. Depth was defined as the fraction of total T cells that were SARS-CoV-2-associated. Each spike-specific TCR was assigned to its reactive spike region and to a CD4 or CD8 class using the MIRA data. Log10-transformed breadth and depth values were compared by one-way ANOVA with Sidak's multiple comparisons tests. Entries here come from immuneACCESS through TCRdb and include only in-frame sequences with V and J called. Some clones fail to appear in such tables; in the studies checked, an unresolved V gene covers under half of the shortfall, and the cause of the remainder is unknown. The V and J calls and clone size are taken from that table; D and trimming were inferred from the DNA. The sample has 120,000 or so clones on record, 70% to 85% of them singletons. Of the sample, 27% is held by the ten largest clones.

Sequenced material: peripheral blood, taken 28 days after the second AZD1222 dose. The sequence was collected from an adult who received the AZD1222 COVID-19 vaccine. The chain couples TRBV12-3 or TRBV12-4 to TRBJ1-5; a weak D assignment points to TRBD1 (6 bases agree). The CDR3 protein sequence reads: CASRPGQQPQHF. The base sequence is TGTGCCAGCAGGCCGGGACAACAGCCCCAGCATTTT.